This is a list of T cell receptor beta chains from one sample in a study of blood T cells in healthy people across ages. TCRdb called the 5' RACE reads again in MiXCR, with one record for every CDR3 protein. The sample lists about 800,000 distinct CDR3 sequences, 20% to 25% occurring once. The same sample was also studied in work on T cells of mothers and their children.

Sequencing was carried out using blood. The receptors originated from a boy between 5 and 17 years old in good health. The CDR3 runs from the conserved cysteine through the conserved F or W. A D gene is named only where the DNA matches it firmly. The listing skips clone size in some rows; elsewhere it reads once, few, many or a size class.

many	TRBD1	TRBJ2-7	TRBV20-1	TGCAGTGCTGCAGATCATTTCCGGGACAGCGCTGGGGAGCAGTACTTC	CSAADHFRDSAGEQYF
few	TRBD1	TRBJ2-1	TRBV4-2	TGTGCCAGCAGCCACACCGGGACAGGGGGCAATGAGCAGTTCTTC	CASSHTGTGGNEQFF
-	-	TRBJ2-7	TRBV29-1	TGCAGCGTTGAAGGACAGCTAGCCTACGAGCAGTACTTC	CSVEGQLAYEQYF
many	-	TRBJ2-4	TRBV28	TGTGCCAGCAGTTTACTAGCCAAAAACATTCAGTACTTC	CASSLLAKNIQYF
few	-	TRBJ2-7	TRBV7-9	TGTGCCAGCACCACCCAATTACAGGGATGGGAGCAGTACTTC	CASTTQLQGWEQYF
few	-	TRBJ2-7	TRBV4-3	TGCGCCAGCAGCCAAGCGCGTAATTCGGGTGGAGGCTACGAGCAGTACTTC	CASSQARNSGGGYEQYF
few	-	TRBJ2-7	TRBV6-6	TGTGCCAGCAGTTACCGCCAGACCATCTACGAGCAGTACTTC	CASSYRQTIYEQYF
few	-	TRBJ2-1	TRBV6-1	TGTGCCAGCAATGGCCTAGCGTCACCAGGGGACAATGAGCAGTTCTTC	CASNGLASPGDNEQFF
few	-	TRBJ2-3	TRBV27	TGTACCAGCAGTCCCCTTATAGCGGAGCATCGGACAGATACGCAGTATTTT	CTSSPLIAEHRTDTQYF
few	-	TRBJ2-7	TRBV4-2	TGTGCCAGCAGCCTACAGGGTTTTATCTACGAGCAGTACTTC	CASSLQGFIYEQYF
few	TRBD1	TRBJ2-7	TRBV20-1	TGCAGTGCTAAAGACAGGGCTCGTGGGGGCGAGCAGTACTTC	CSAKDRARGGEQYF
-	-	TRBJ2-7	TRBV20-1	TGCAGTGCTAGAGATTCCCGGGGGCTGTCCTACGAGCAGTACTTC	CSARDSRGLSYEQYF
-	-	TRBJ2-1	TRBV20-1	TGCAGTGCTAGATCTAGCGCTTACAATGAGCAGTTCTTC	CSARSSAYNEQFF
few	TRBD1	TRBJ2-3	TRBV14	TGTGCCAGCAGCCAGTACCGAGGACAGGGAACAGATACGCAGTATTTT	CASSQYRGQGTDTQYF
few	TRBD2	TRBJ2-7	TRBV29-1	TGCAGCGTTGGCGGGAGGGCCATAGGTGAGCAGTACTTC	CSVGGRAIGEQYF
few	-	TRBJ1-6	TRBV18	TGTGCCAGCCGGCGTCCGGAGAGCTCCTATAATTCACCCCTCCACTTT	CASRRPESSYNSPLHF
few	-	TRBJ2-1	TRBV29-1	TGCAGCGTTGATGTAGGCCTCTCCTACAATGAGCAGTTCTTC	CSVDVGLSYNEQFF
-	-	TRBJ1-1	TRBV4-1	TGCGCCAGCAGCCAAGAAAGGGCAGACTATATGAACACTGAAGCTTTCTTT	CASSQERADYMNTEAFF
-	-	TRBJ2-6	TRBV7-3	TGTGCCAGCAGCTTCATGCGTACGGCTGGGGCCAACGTCCTGACTTTC	CASSFMRTAGANVLTF
-	TRBD1	TRBJ2-7	TRBV2	TGTGCCAGCAGTGCGACAGGGGTCGAGGAGCAGTACTTC	CASSATGVEEQYF
-	TRBD2	TRBJ2-1	TRBV20-1	TGCAGTGCTGAATCCGGGACTACCGTCTACAATGAGCAGTTCTTC	CSAESGTTVYNEQFF
-	-	TRBJ1-1	TRBV7-6	TGTGCCAGCAGCTTACCGGTAGGAGGTGAAGCTTTCTTT	CASSLPVGGEAFF
-	TRBD1	TRBJ2-7	TRBV19	TGTGCCAGTAGTCCACAGGGGTTCAATTCCTACGAGCAGTACTTC	CASSPQGFNSYEQYF
few	TRBD1	TRBJ2-1	TRBV28	TGTGCCGGTAATAATGGGGACAGGGCTCGGAATGAGCAGTTCTTC	CAGNNGDRARNEQFF
-	-	TRBJ2-3	TRBV29-1	TGCAGCGTTGAGGGATCCTTCACAGATACGCAGTATTTT	CSVEGSFTDTQYF
-	-	TRBJ1-1	TRBV7-8	TGTGCCAGCAGCCACCTGGGGATGGACACTGAAGCTTTCTTT	CASSHLGMDTEAFF
-	-	TRBJ1-4	TRBV9	TGTGCCAGCAGCGTAGAGGGCAGATCTAATGAAAAACTGTTTTTT	CASSVEGRSNEKLFF
-	-	TRBJ2-7	TRBV27	TGTGCCAGCAGCTTGGGGGGCCTCCGCTCCTACGAGCAGTACTTC	CASSLGGLRSYEQYF
-	TRBD2	TRBJ2-1	TRBV29-1	TGCAGCGTTGGCGGGGGCACTAGCGGTTTCAATGAGCAGTTCTTC	CSVGGGTSGFNEQFF
few	-	TRBJ2-4	TRBV6-5	TGTGCCAGCAGTTACTCGGCAGGGTTGAACATTCAGTACTTC	CASSYSAGLNIQYF
-	TRBD1	TRBJ2-7	TRBV7-6	TGTGCCAGCAGTTCAGGGGGGGGGACAGGGACCTACGAGCAGTACTTC	CASSSGGGTGTYEQYF
-	-	TRBJ2-7	TRBV20-1	TGCAGTGCCTCTAGAGCCATCTACTCCGGGGCAGGGAACTACGAGCAGTACTTC	CSASRAIYSGAGNYEQYF
once	-	TRBJ2-1	TRBV7-2	TGTGCCAGCAGCTCCCCGACCTCCTACAATGAGCAGTTCTTC	CASSSPTSYNEQFF
few	-	TRBJ1-1	TRBV11-2	TGTGCCAGCAGCTTAGGGGCGGGGGAGGGAGCTTTCTTT	CASSLGAGEGAFF
few	TRBD2	TRBJ2-3	TRBV7-6	TGTGCCAGCAGCCGGCCGACTAGCGGTAGCACAGATACGCAGTATTTT	CASSRPTSGSTDTQYF
few	-	TRBJ2-5	TRBV7-2	TGTGCCAGCAGCTGGTATCGAGGAGAGACCCAGTACTTC	CASSWYRGETQYF
-	TRBD2	TRBJ2-1	TRBV20-1	TGCAGTGCTAGGACACTTTGGGGAGCGGGAGCTAACTACAATGAGCAGTTCTTC	CSARTLWGAGANYNEQFF
few	-	TRBJ2-2	TRBV15	TGTGCCACTAGCCAGGCTCGACAGAGGACCGGGGAGCTGTTTTTT	CATSQARQRTGELFF
-	-	TRBJ1-1	TRBV5-1	TGCGCCAGCAGCCCAGCGGGGGAACAGATGTTCACTGAAGCTTTCTTT	CASSPAGEQMFTEAFF
-	-	TRBJ2-1	TRBV29-1	TGCAGCGTTGAAAGACAGACCCCCTCCTACAATGAGCAGTTCTTC	CSVERQTPSYNEQFF
once	-	TRBJ1-2	TRBV4-3	TGCGCCAGCAGCCAACAGCCAGATGAGGCCTATGGCTACACCTTC	CASSQQPDEAYGYTF
-	-	TRBJ1-2	TRBV5-1	TGCGCCAGCAGCCCCGGGGGTGAGATCTACAAGGCCAACACCTTC	CASSPGGEIYKANTF
few	TRBD1	TRBJ1-1	TRBV12-3/TRBV12-4	TGTGCCAGCAGTTTACGGACAGGGAGAGTCACTGAAGCTTTCTTT	CASSLRTGRVTEAFF
-	-	TRBJ2-1	TRBV4-2	TGTGCCAGCAGCCGCAGGGGTGATGCAGGGACCTACAATGAACAGTTCTTC	CASSRRGDAGTYNEQFF
-	-	TRBJ2-4	TRBV20-1	TGCAGTGCCTCGACAGAGCCGTCCAAAAACATTCAGTACTTC	CSASTEPSKNIQYF